This entry lists 17 T cell receptor beta chains sequenced from one sample in a study of blood T cell repertoires in COVID-19 (dated by TCRdb to about 2020). The library was made by the immunoSEQ multiplex PCR assay. TCRdb took this table from immuneACCESS and kept in-frame rearrangements with V and J called. Such tables lack part of the clones; where checked against another copy, unresolved V genes explain under half of the gap, and the rest is unexplained. This sample gives about 410,000 clones in total; 89% of them show up just once. Roughly 1.6% of the sample comes from the top ten. The sequenced material came from peripheral blood. All receptors come from a woman between 35 and 50 years old with COVID-19, enrolled during active disease.

The sample holds a few counts of this clone. The chain joins TRBV9 to TRBJ1-1; 10 nucleotides line up with TRBD1. The CDR3 has 18 residues. V was clipped by 6 bases and J by 0 bases; unmatched bases: 14. Per germline, CDR1 SGDLS and CDR2 YYNGEE. Here the CDR3 reads CASNPTVGTGVLNTEAFF. CDR3 coding DNA: TGTGCCAGCAACCCCACGGTGGGGACAGGGGTTTTGAACACTGAAGCTTTCTTT.

The rearrangement links TRBV28 to TRBJ1-4; 9 bases align to TRBD1. The ends lost 5 bases at V and 6 bases at J; junction bases unmatched: 10. Per the germline V gene, CDR1 is MDHEN and CDR2 is SYDVKM. The CDR3 consists of 16 residues. CDR3 protein: CASSPTTGGPYEKLFF. CDR3 coding DNA: TGTGCCAGCAGTCCGACCACAGGGGGCCCCTATGAAAAACTGTTTTTT.

The chain carries TRBV7-3 and TRBJ2-2; maybe TRBD1 (6 bases). CDR3 length: 16 amino acids. V lost 2 bases, J lost 2 bases, and 12 bases lay in between. Germline V gives CDR1 SGHTA, CDR2 FQGTGA. The chain's CDR3 is CASSLQPGQNTGELFF. CDR3 nucleotides: TGTGCCAGCAGCTTACAACCGGGACAAAACACCGGGGAGCTGTTTTTT.

The chain combines TRBV10-3 with TRBJ2-5; D not resolved. CDR1 is ENHRY, CDR2 SYGVKD, per germline. This CDR3 has 15 residues. Trimming left V 5 bases short and J 2 bases short, with 15 bases between. The CDR3 loop is CAISPGRGEQETQYF. The CDR3 nucleotides are TGTGCCATCAGTCCCGGAAGAGGCGAGCAAGAGACCCAGTACTTC.

V gene TRBV5-6 combines with J gene TRBJ1-3; tentatively, D is TRBD1 (5 bases). Deletions cut 3 bases from V and 2 bases from J, with 12 bases between. The germline gives CDR1 SGHDT, CDR2 YYEEEE. CDR3 length equals 15 residues. DNA for the CDR3: TGTGCCAGCAGCTGGGTGGCAGGGCCTGGAAACACCATATATTTT. Protein: CASSWVAGPGNTIYF. Full variable domain (rest looked up from reference TRBV5-6 and TRBJ1-3): DAGVTQSPTHLIKTRGQQVTLRCSPKSGHDTVSWYQQALGQGPQFIFQYYEEEERQRGNFPDRFSGHQFPNYSSELNVNALLLGDSALYLCASSWVAGPGNTIYFGEGSWLTVV.

The V call is TRBV4-1, the J call TRBJ2-1, with 12 nucleotides matching TRBD1. The ends lost 3 bases at V and 0 bases at J; junction bases unmatched: 12. CDR3 size: 20 residues. Germline V lookup: CDR1 MGHRA, CDR2 YSYEKL. The CDR3 sequence is CASSQYTGTGGPSSYNEQFF. Here the CDR3 DNA reads TGCGCCAGCAGCCAGTACACCGGGACAGGGGGCCCTAGCTCCTACAATGAGCAGTTCTTC.

V usage is TRBV5-5 and J usage is TRBJ1-2, with 7 bases that match TRBD1. J gave up 5 bases and V 0 bases, and 1 base lay outside the gene matches. The germline V gene has CDR1 SGHKS and CDR2 YYEKEE (reference sequence). This CDR3 spans 13 amino acids. The CDR3 DNA sequence: TGTGCCAGCAGCTTGGGGACAGGTTATGGCTACACCTTC. It encodes CASSLGTGYGYTF.

The chain employs TRBV9 and TRBJ2-1, with 7 bases matching TRBD1. CDR1 is SGDLS, CDR2 YYNGEE, per germline. V shed 3 bases, J shed 2 bases, and the junction held 5 bases outside the gene matches. The CDR3 loop spans 15 amino acids. Here the CDR3 DNA reads TGTGCCAGCAGCGCCGGGCAGGGGGCCTACAATGAGCAGTTCTTC. This codes for CASSAGQGAYNEQFF.

The chain recombines TRBV7-2 with TRBJ1-1, with D perhaps matching TRBD1 (6 bases). CDR3 length equals 14 residues. CDR1 is SGHTA, CDR2 FQGNSA, per germline. V gave up 5 bases and J gave up 5 bases, with 15 bases separating them. The CDR3 sequence is CASSLTGRETEAFF. The CDR3 DNA sequence: TGTGCCAGCAGCCTCACAGGGAGGGAGACTGAAGCTTTCTTT.

The chain uses TRBV6-2 or TRBV6-3 and TRBJ2-3; tentatively, D is TRBD2 (5 bases). This CDR3 comprises 17 residues. Per germline, CDR1 MNHEY and CDR2 SVGEGT. Trimming removed 3 bases at V and 5 bases at J, with 21 bases between. The CDR3, as DNA: TGTGCCAGCAGTTATTCCTCCCCCGTGGAGCGGAAAGATACGCAGTATTTT. As protein: CASSYSSPVERKDTQYF.

The chain uses TRBV18 and TRBJ2-2, with TRBD1 matching 11 bases. CDR1 and CDR2 from the germline V gene are KGHSH and LQKENI. CDR3 length: 14 amino acids. V trimming: 6 bases; J trimming: 5 bases; junction bases outside the gene matches: 2. CDR3 region: CASSRDRGTGELFF. CDR3 DNA: TGTGCCAGCTCGCGGGACAGGGGGACCGGGGAGCTGTTTTTT.

This sequence joins TRBV18 and TRBJ1-3; a possible D gene is TRBD1 (5 bases). CDR3 length: 16 amino acids. The V gene lost 4 bases and the J gene lost 2 bases, with 15 bases spanning the gap. In germline, CDR1 is KGHSH, CDR2 LQKENI. CDR3 coding DNA: TGTGCCAGCTCACAAGGTCAGGGAATAGCTGGAAACACCATATATTTT. Its protein is CASSQGQGIAGNTIYF.

The chain links TRBV5-8 to TRBJ2-7; D might be TRBD1 (5 bases). Germline values: CDR1 SGHTS, CDR2 YDEGEE. The V end lost 0 bases, the J end lost 11 bases, and 21 bases lay between the germline ends. The CDR3 sequence is 15 residues long. The CDR3 nucleotides are TGTGCCAGCAGCTTGGATCAGGGCCGTACTTCCAGGGAGTACTTC. It is translated as CASSLDQGRTSREYF.

The rearrangement uses TRBV15 and TRBJ1-2; 9 bases agree with TRBD1. V gave up 4 bases and J gave up 8 bases; unmatched junction bases: 8. The length of the CDR3 is 14 residues. Germline loops: CDR1 LNHNV, CDR2 YYDKDF (reference sequence). This CDR3 reads CATSTSDRGLGYTF. CDR3 bases: TGTGCCACCAGCACTTCGGACAGGGGATTAGGCTACACCTTC.

The chain uses TRBV5-1 and TRBJ1-4; 7 bases match TRBD1. The J segment lost 5 bases and the V segment lost 2 bases, leaving 6 bases of the junction unmatched. In germline, CDR1 is SGHRS, CDR2 YFSETQ. The CDR3 has 15 residues. CDR3 loop: CASSLTGTVNEKLFF. The CDR3 coding sequence is TGCGCCAGCAGCTTAACGGGGACAGTAAATGAAAAACTGTTTTTT.

The chain couples TRBV12-5 to TRBJ1-6; maybe TRBD1 (5 bases). CDR3 length equals 12 residues. CDR1 is LGHNT, CDR2 FRNRAP, per germline. Trimming removed 11 bases from V and 8 bases from J, with 13 bases in between. The CDR3: CAVGGVYSPLHF. CDR3 nucleotide sequence: TGTGCTGTTGGGGGGGTTTATTCACCCCTCCACTTT.

The rearrangement uses TRBV28 and TRBJ1-2; a weak D match, TRBD1 (5 bases). Germline CDR1 MDHEN, CDR2 SYDVKM. The CDR3 spans 13 residues. Trimming pared 6 bases from V and 7 bases from J, leaving 15 bases between. The CDR3 spells CASSKGRVVGYTF. CDR3 bases: TGTGCCAGCAGCAAGGGGAGGGTGGTTGGCTACACCTTC.